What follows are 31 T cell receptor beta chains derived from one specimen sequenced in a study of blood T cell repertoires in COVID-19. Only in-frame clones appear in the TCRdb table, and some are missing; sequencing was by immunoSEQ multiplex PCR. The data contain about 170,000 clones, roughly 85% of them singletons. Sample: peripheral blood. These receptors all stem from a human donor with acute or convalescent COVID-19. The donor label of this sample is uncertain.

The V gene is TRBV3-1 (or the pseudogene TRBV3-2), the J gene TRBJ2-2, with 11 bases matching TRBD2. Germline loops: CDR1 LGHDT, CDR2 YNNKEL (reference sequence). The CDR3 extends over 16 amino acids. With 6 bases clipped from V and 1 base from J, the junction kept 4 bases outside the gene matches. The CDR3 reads CASSFGLAGNTGELFF. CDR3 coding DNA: TGTGCCAGCAGTTTTGGACTAGCGGGGAACACCGGGGAGCTGTTTTTT.

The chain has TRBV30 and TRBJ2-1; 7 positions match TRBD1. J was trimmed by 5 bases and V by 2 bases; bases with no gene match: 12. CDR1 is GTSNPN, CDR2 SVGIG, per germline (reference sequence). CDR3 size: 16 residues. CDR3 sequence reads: CAWSSLTGILDNEQFF. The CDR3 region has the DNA TGTGCCTGGAGTAGCCTGACAGGGATCCTTGACAATGAGCAGTTCTTC.

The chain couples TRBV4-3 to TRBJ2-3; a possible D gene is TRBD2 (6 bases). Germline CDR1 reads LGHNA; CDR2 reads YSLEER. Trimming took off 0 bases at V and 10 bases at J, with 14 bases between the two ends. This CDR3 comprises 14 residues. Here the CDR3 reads CASSQDEEGFAQYF. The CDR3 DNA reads TGCGCCAGCAGCCAAGATGAGGAGGGGTTCGCGCAGTATTTT.

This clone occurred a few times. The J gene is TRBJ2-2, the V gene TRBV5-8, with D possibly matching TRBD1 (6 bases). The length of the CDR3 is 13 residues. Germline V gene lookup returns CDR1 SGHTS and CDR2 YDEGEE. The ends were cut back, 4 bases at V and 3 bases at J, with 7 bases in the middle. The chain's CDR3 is CASSRTDTGELFF. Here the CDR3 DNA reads TGTGCCAGCAGCAGGACAGACACCGGGGAGCTGTTTTTT.

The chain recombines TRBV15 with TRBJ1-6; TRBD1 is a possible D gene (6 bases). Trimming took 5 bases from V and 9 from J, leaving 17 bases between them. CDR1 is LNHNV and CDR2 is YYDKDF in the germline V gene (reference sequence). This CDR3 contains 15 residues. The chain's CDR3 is CATSRGGGPSSPLHF. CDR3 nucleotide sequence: TGTGCCACCAGCCGGGGCGGGGGCCCGAGTTCACCCCTCCACTTT.

The CDR3 DNA sequence: TGCAGTGCTAGTAGGCCAGGGGGCGGCTACGAGCAGTACTTC. Translating gives CSASRPGGGYEQYF. V and J are TRBV20-1 and TRBJ2-7; 8 bases map to TRBD1. J lost 3 bases, V lost 3 bases, and 7 bases had no gene match. The CDR3 has 14 residues. CDR1 is DFQATT, CDR2 SNEGSKA, per germline (reference sequence).

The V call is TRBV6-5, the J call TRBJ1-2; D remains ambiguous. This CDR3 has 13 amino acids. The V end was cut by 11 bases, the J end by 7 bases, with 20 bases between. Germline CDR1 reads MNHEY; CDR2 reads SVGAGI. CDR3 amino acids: CAVHPRVESGYTF. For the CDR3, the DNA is TGTGCCGTACATCCCCGGGTGGAAAGTGGCTACACCTTC.

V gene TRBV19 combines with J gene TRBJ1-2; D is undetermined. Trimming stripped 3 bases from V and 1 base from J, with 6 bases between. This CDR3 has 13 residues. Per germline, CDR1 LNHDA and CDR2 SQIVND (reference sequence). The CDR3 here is CASSMASNYGYTF. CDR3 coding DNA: TGTGCCAGTAGTATGGCCAGTAACTATGGCTACACCTTC.

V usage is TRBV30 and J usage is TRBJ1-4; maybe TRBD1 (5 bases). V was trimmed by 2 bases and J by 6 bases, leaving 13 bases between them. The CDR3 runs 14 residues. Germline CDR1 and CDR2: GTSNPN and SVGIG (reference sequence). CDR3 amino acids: CAWSQLGLYEKLFF. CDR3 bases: TGTGCCTGGAGTCAACTGGGACTCTATGAAAAACTGTTTTTT.

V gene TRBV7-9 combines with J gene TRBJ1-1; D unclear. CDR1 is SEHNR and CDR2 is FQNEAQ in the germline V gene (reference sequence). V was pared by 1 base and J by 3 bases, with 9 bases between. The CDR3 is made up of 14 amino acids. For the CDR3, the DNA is TGTGCCAGCAGCTTAGATGTCCGTTACACTGAAGCTTTCTTT. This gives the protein CASSLDVRYTEAFF. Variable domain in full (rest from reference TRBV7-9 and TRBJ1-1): DTGVSQNPRHKITKRGQNVTFRCDPISEHNRLYWYRQTLGQGPEFLTYFQNEAQLEKSRLLSDRFSAERPKGSFSTLEIQRTEQGDSAMYLCASSLDVRYTEAFFGQGTRLTVV.

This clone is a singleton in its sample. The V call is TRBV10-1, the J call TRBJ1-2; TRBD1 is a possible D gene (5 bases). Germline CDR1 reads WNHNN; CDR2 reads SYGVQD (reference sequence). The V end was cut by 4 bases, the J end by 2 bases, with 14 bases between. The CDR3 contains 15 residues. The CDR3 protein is CASSASRAENYGYTF. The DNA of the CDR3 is TGCGCCAGCAGTGCGAGCAGGGCGGAAAACTATGGCTACACCTTC.

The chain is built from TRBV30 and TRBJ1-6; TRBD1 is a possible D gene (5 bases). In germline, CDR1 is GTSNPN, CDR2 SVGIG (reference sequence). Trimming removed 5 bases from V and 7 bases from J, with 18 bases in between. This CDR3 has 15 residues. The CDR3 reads CAWGLGGSGNSPLHF. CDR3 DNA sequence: TGTGCCTGGGGGTTGGGGGGGAGTGGCAATTCACCCCTCCACTTT.

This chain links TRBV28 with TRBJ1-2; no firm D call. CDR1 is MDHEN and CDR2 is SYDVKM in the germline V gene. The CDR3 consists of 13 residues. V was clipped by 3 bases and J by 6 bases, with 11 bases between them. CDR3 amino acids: CASSLGRVDGYTF. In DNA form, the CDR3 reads TGTGCCAGCAGTTTGGGGAGGGTCGATGGCTACACCTTC.

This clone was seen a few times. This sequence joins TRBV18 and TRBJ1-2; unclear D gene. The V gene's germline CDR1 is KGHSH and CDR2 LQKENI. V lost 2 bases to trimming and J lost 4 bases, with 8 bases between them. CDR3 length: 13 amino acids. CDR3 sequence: CASSPTASYGYTF. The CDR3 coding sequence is TGTGCCAGCTCACCAACAGCCAGCTATGGCTACACCTTC.

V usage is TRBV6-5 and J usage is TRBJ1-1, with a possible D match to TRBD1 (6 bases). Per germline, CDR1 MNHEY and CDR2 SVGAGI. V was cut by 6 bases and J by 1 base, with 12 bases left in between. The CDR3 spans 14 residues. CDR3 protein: CASSLDSRNTEAFF. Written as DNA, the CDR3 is TGTGCCAGCAGCTTGGACAGCCGGAACACTGAAGCTTTCTTT.

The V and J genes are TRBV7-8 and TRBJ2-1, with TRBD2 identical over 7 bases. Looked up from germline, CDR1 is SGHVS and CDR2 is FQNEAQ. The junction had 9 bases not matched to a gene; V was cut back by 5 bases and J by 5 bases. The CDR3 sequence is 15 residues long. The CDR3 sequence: CASSPGGISDNEQFF. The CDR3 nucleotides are TGTGCCAGCAGCCCCGGGGGGATTAGCGACAATGAGCAGTTCTTC.

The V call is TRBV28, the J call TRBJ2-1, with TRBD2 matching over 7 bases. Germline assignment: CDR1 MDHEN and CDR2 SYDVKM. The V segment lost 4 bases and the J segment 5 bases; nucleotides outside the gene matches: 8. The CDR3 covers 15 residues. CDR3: CASSSSGTKNNEQFF. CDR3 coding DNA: TGTGCCAGCAGTTCATCCGGGACTAAGAACAATGAGCAGTTCTTC.

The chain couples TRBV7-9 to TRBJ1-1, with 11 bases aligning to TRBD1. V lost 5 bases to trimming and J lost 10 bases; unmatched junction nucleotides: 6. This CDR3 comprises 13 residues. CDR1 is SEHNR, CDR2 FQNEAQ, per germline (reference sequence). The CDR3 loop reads CASSRGQGVRAFF. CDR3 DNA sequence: TGTGCCAGCAGCCGGGGACAGGGGGTAAGAGCTTTCTTT.

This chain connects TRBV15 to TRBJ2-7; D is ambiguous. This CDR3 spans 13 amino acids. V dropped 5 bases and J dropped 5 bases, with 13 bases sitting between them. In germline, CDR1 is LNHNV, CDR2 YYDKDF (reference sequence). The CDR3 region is CATSPHYLDEQYF. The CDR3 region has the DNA TGTGCCACCAGCCCTCACTATCTAGACGAGCAGTACTTC. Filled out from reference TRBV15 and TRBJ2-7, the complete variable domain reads DAMVIQNPRYQVTQFGKPVTLSCSQTLNHNVMYWYQQKSSQAPKLLFHYYDKDFNNEADTPDNFQSRRPNTSFCFLDIRSPGLGDTAMYLCATSPHYLDEQYFGPGTRLTVT.

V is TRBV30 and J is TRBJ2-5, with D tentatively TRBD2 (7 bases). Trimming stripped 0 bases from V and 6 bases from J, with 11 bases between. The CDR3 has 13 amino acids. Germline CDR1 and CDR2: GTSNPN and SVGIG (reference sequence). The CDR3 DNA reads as TGTGCCTGGAGTGTAGGGGGGGGTCAGACCCAGTACTTC. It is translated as CAWSVGGGQTQYF.

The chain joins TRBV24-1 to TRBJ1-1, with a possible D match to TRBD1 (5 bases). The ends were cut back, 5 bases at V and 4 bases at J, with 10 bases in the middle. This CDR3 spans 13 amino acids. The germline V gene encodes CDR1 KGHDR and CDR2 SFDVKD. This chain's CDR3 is CATSAQGSTEAFF. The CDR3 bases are TGTGCCACCAGTGCGCAGGGATCCACTGAAGCTTTCTTT.

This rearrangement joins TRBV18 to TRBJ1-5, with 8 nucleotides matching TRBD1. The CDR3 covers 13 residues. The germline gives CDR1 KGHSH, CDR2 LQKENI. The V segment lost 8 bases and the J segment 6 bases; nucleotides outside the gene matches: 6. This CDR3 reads CASNSGQGQPQHF. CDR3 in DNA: TGTGCCAGCAACAGTGGACAGGGTCAGCCCCAGCATTTT.

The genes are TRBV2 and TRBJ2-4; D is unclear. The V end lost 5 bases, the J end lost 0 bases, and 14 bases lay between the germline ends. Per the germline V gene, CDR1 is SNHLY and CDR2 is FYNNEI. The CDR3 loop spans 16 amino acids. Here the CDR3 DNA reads TGTGCCAGCAGTACCTACGGGTCGATAGCCAAAAACATTCAGTACTTC. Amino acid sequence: CASSTYGSIAKNIQYF.

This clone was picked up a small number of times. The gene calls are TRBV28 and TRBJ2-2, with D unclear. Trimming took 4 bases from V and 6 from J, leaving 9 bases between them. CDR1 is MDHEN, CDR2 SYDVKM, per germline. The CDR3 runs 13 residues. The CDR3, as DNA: TGTGCCAGCAGTTCTCTCCGTCCCGGGGAGCTGTTTTTT. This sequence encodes CASSSLRPGELFF.

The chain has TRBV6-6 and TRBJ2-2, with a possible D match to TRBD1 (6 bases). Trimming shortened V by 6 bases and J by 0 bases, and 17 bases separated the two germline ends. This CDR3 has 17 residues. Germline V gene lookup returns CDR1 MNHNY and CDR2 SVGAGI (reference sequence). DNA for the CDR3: TGTGCCAGCAGCCGAACCAGGGGTGCTACGAACACCGGGGAGCTGTTTTTT. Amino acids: CASSRTRGATNTGELFF.

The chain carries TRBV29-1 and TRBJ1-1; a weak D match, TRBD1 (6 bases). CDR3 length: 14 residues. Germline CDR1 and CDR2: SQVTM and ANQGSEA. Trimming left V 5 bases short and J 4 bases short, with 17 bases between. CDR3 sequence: CSVRRGGTSTEAFF. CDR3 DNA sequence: TGCAGCGTTCGGAGGGGGGGGACGAGCACTGAAGCTTTCTTT.

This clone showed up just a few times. The CDR3 sequence: CASSLLSGGSGNTIYF. CDR3 coding DNA: TGTGCCAGCAGCCTACTGAGCGGCGGCTCTGGAAACACCATATATTTT. This chain links TRBV14 with TRBJ1-3; D unresolved. The length of the CDR3 is 16 residues. Germline CDR1 and CDR2: SGHDN and FVKESK. The germline V and J ends were trimmed by 4 bases and 0 bases, with 13 bases remaining between them.

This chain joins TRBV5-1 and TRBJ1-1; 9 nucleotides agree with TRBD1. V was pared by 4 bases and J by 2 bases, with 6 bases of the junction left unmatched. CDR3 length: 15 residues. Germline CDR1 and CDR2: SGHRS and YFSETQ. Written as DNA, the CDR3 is TGCGCCAGCAGCGCAACAGGGGGCCCCAACACTGAAGCTTTCTTT. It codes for CASSATGGPNTEAFF.

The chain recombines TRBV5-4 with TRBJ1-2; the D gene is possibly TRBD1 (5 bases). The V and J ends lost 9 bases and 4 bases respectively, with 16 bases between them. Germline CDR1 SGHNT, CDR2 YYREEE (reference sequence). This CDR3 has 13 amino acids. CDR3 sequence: CATGGAGGYGYTF. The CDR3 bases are TGTGCCACTGGCGGGGCTGGGGGCTATGGCTACACCTTC. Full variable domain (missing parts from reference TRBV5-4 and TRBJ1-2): ETGVTQSPTHLIKTRGQQVTLRCSSQSGHNTVSWYQQALGQGPQFIFQYYREEENGRGNFPPRFSGLQFPNYSSELNVNALELDDSALYLCATGGAGGYGYTFGSGTRLTVV.

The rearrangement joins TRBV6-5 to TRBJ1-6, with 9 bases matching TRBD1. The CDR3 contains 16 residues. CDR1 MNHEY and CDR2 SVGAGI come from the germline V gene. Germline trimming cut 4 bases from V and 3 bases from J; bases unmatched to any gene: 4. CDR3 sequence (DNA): TGTGCCAGCAGTTTCACAGGGGGCTTCTATAATTCACCCCTCCACTTT. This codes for CASSFTGGFYNSPLHF.

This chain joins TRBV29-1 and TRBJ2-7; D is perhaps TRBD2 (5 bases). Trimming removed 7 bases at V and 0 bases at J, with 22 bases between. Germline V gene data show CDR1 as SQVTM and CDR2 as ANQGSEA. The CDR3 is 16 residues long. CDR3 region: CSATRPEGRISYEQYF. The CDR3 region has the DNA TGCAGCGCCACACGCCCCGAGGGCCGGATCTCCTACGAGCAGTACTTC.